This T cell receptor (beta chain) appears in the sequencing data of a study of cytomegalovirus exposure and HLA in healthy donors. This clone was counted only a few times. Antigen specificity is unknown. General study findings and limits: The authors considered a cluster of highly shared sequence variants likely to be a sequencing artifact. Cytomegalovirus-associated TCR beta chains were listed, numbering some 150.

The PCR ran on 60 Vbeta and 13 Jbeta primers. TCRdb keeps only in-frame clones here, not all; method: immunoSEQ multiplex PCR. The top ten hold around 3.5% of the sample, which has 120,000 or so clones, around 77% seen once. The CDR3 totals 15 residues. Trimming took off 4 bases at V and 12 bases at J, with 23 bases between the two ends. Germline lookup yields CDR1 SGHNT and CDR2 YYREEE (reference sequence). The source of this sequence is a human donor in good health. V usage is TRBV5-4 and J usage is TRBJ2-1, with a weak D call TRBD2 (7 bases). The sample comprised PBMCs. CDR3 sequence reads: CASSPDSGGGGWQFF. DNA for the CDR3: TGTGCCAGCAGCCCCGACTCGGGGGGAGGGGGTTGGCAGTTCTTC. The full variable domain, rest sourced from reference TRBV5-4 and TRBJ2-1, is ETGVTQSPTHLIKTRGQQVTLRCSSQSGHNTVSWYQQALGQGPQFIFQYYREEENGRGNFPPRFSGLQFPNYSSELNVNALELDDSALYLCASSPDSGGGGWQFFGPGTRLTVL.